The present T cell receptor (beta chain) was sequenced within a study of blood T cells in healthy people across ages. Notes on the study in general: Shifts in expanded clonotypes may have been confounded by donor CMV status, which was unknown. Estimated diversity, derived from one million T cells, was regarded as an underestimate.

The table lists this clonotype with many counts. Its antigen is currently unknown. Isolation yielded PBMCs, at least 7 million per sample, in every case. A second PCR of roughly 7 to 11 cycles used a sample-barcoded 5' primer and a J-beta primer mix. No fewer than 2.5 million CDR3-containing paired-end reads came from each sample. MiXCR, applied by TCRdb to the 5' RACE reads, yields one record per CDR3 protein. The sample records 1.5 million to 2 million distinct CDR3 sequences, 30% to 40% being singletons. Material for sequencing was blood. This sequence originates from a woman aged 25 to 39 in good health.

The CDR3 coding sequence is TGTGCCAGCAGCCAAGACTACGGCTCCTACGAGCAGTACTTC. Protein: CASSQDYGSYEQYF. The chain recombines TRBV4-2 with TRBJ2-7, with D unclear. Germline CDR1 reads LGHNA; CDR2 reads YNFKEQ. Trimming took 0 bases from V and 0 from J, leaving 6 bases between them. The CDR3 spans 14 residues.